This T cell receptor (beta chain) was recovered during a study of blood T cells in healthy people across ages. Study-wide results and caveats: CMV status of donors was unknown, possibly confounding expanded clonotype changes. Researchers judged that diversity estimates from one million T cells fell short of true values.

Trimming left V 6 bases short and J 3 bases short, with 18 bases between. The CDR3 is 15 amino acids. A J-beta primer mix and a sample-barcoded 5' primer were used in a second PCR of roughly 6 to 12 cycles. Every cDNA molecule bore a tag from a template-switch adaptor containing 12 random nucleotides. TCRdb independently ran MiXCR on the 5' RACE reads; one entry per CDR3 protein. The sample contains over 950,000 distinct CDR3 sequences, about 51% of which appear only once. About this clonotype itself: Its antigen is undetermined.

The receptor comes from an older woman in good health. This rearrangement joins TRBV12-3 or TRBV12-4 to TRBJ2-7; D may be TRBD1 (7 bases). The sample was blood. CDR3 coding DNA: TGTGCCAGCAGCGGGACGGGGGACAGATACTACGAGCAGTACTTC. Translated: CASSGTGDRYYEQYF.